This T cell receptor beta chain was documented in a study of blood T cell repertoires in COVID-19. In the study overall: T cells, B-cell-depleted T cells, or PBMCs provided the cDNA or gDNA that served as material.

Sequenced by immunoSEQ multiplex PCR; TCRdb stores in-frame clones only, minus some. The table has more than 120,000 clones, about nine tenths seen once. This clone was seen a few times. The V gene's germline CDR1 is LGHNA and CDR2 YNFKEQ. The CDR3 is 13 amino acids. The ends were cut back, 0 bases at V and 3 bases at J, with 6 bases in the middle. This clonotype was sampled from a man aged 45 to 65 who had recovered from COVID-19. Sequencing was done on a sample of peripheral blood. The V gene is TRBV4-2, the J gene TRBJ2-7; D remains ambiguous. The CDR3 nucleotides are TGTGCCAGCAGCCAAGATTCAGACTACGAGCAGTACTTC. Translating gives CASSQDSDYEQYF.